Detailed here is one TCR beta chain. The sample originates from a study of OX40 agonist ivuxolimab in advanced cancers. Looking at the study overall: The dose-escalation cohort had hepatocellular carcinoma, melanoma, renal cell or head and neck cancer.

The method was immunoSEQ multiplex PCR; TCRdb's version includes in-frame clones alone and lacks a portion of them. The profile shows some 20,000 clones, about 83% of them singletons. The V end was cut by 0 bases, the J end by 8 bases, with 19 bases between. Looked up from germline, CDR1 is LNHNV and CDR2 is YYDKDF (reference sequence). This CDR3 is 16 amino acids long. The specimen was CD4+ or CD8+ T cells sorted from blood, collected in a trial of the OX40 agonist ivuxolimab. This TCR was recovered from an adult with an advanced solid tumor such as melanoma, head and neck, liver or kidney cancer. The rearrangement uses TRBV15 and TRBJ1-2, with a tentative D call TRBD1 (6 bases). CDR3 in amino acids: CATSRDLGRGNRGYTF. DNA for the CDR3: TGTGCCACCAGCAGAGATCTCGGCAGGGGCAACAGGGGCTACACCTTC.